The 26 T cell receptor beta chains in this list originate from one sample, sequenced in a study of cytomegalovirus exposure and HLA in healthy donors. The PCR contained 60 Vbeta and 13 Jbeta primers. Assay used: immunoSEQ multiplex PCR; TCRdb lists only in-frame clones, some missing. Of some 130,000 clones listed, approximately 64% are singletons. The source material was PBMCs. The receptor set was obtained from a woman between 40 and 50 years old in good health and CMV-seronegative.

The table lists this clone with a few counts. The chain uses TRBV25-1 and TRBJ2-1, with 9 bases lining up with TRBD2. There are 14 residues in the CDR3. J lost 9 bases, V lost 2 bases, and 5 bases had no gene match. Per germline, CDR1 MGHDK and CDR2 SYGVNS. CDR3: CASSEGGGAGEQFF. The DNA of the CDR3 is TGTGCCAGCAGTGAAGGCGGGGGGGCCGGTGAGCAGTTCTTC.

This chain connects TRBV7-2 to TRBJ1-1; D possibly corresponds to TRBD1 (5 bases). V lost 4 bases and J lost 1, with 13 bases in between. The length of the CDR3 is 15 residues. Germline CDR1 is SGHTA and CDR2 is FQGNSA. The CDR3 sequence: CASSYGGRSNTEAFF. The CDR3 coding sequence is TGTGCCAGCAGCTATGGGGGGAGGTCGAACACTGAAGCTTTCTTT.

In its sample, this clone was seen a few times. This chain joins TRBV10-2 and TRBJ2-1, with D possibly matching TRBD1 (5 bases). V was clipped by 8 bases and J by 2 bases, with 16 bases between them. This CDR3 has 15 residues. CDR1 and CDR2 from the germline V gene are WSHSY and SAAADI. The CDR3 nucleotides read TGCGCCAGCTTAGACCTGACAGCCGCCTACAATGAGCAGTTCTTC. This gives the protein CASLDLTAAYNEQFF.

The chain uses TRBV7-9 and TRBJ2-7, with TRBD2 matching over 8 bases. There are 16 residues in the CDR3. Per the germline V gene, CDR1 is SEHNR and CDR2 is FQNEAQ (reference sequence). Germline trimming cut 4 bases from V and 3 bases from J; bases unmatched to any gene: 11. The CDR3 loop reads CASSSAPREGLYEQYF. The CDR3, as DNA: TGTGCCAGCAGCTCAGCCCCCCGGGAGGGACTCTACGAGCAGTACTTC.

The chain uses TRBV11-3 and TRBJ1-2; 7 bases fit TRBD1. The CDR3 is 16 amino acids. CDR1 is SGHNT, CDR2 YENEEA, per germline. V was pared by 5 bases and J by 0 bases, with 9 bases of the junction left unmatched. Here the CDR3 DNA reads TGTGCCAGCAGCCTCACTCGGGACAGCTCTAACTATGGCTACACCTTC. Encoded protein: CASSLTRDSSNYGYTF. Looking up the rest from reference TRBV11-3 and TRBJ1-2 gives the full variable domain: EAGVVQSPRYKIIEKKQPVAFWCNPISGHNTLYWYLQNLGQGPELLIRYENEEAVDDSQLPKDRFSAERLKGVDSTLKIQPAELGDSAVYLCASSLTRDSSNYGYTFGSGTRLTVV.

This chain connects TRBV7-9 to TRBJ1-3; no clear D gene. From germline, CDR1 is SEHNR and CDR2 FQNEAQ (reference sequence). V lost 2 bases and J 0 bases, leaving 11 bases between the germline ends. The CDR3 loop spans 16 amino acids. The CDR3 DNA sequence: TGTGCCAGCAGCTTAACGGGTGCCAACTCTGGAAACACCATATATTTT. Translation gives CASSLTGANSGNTIYF.

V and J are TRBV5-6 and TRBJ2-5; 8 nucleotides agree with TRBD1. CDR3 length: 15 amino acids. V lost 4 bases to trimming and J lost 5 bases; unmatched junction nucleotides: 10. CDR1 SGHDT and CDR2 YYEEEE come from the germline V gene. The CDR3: CASSQLTGAEETQYF. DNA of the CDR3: TGTGCCAGCAGCCAACTGACAGGGGCTGAGGAGACCCAGTACTTC.

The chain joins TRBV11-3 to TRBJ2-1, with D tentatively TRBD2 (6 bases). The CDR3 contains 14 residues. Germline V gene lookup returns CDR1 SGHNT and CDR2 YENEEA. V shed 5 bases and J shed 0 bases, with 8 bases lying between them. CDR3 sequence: CASSPRGSYNEQFF. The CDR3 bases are TGTGCCAGCAGCCCGCGGGGCTCCTACAATGAGCAGTTCTTC.

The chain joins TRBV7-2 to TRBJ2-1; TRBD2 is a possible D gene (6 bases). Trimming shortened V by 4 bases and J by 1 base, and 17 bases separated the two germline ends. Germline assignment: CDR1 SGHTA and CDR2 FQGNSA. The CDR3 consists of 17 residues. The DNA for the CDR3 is TGTGCCAGCAGCTCGCAACCGGGACTCCGATCCTACAATGAGCAGTTCTTC. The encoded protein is CASSSQPGLRSYNEQFF.

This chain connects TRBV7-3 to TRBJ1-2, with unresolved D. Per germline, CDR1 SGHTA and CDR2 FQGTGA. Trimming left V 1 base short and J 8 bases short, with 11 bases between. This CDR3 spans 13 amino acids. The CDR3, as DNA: TGTGCCAGCAGCTTAATAGGCAGAGGGGGCTACACCTTC. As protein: CASSLIGRGGYTF.

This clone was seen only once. The CDR3 sequence is CASSVPGGTQYF. In DNA, the CDR3 is TGTGCCAGCAGTGTACCCGGGGGGACCCAGTACTTC. V and J are TRBV2 and TRBJ2-5, with D possibly TRBD2 on 6 matching bases. CDR1 SNHLY and CDR2 FYNNEI come from the germline V gene. The CDR3 loop spans 12 amino acids. V lost 4 bases and J lost 7, with 10 bases in between.

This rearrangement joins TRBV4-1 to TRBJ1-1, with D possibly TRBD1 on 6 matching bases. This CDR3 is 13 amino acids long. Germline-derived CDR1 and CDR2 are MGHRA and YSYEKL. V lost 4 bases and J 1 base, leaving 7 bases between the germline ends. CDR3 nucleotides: TGCGCCAGCAGCCGGACAGCGAACACTGAAGCTTTCTTT. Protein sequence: CASSRTANTEAFF.

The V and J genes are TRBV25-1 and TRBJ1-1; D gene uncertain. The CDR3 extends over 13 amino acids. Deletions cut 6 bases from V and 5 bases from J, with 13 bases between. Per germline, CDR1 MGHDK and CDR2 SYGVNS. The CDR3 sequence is CASRELGETEAFF. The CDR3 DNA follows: TGTGCCAGCAGGGAACTCGGAGAGACTGAAGCTTTCTTT.

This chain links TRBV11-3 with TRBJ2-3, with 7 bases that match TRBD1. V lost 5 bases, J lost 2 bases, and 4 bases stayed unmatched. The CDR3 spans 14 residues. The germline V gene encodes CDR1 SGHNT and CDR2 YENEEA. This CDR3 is CASSPGQLTDTQYF. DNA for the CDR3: TGTGCCAGCAGCCCGGGACAGCTCACAGATACGCAGTATTTT.

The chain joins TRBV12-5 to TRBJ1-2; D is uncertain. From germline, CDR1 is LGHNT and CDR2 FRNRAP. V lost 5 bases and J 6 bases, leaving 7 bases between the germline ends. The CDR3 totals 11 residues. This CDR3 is CASGVTHGYTF. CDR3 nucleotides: TGTGCTAGTGGTGTGACTCATGGCTACACCTTC.

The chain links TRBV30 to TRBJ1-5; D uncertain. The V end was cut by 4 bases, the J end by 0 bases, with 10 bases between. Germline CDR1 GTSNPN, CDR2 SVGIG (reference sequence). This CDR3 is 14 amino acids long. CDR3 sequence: CAWKDGNSNQPQHF. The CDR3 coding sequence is TGTGCCTGGAAAGACGGGAATAGCAATCAGCCCCAGCATTTT. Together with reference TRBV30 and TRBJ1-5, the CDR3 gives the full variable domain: SQTIHQWPATLVQPVGSPLSLECTVEGTSNPNLYWYRQAAGRGLQLLFYSVGIGQISSEVPQNLSASRPQDRQFILSSKKLLLSDSGFYLCAWKDGNSNQPQHFGDGTRLSIL.

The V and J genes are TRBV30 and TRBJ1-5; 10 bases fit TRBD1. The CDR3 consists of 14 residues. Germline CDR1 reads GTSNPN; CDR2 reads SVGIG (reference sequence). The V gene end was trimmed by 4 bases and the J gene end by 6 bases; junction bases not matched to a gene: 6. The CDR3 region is CAWNRDRGFQPQHF. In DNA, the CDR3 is TGTGCCTGGAACCGGGACAGGGGTTTTCAGCCCCAGCATTTT.

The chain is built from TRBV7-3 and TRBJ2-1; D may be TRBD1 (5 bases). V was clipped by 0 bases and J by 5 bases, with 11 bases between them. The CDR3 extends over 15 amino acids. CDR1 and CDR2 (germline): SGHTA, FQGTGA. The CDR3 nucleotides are TGTGCCAGCAGCTTAACGGCTCAGGGTAACAATGAGCAGTTCTTC. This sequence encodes CASSLTAQGNNEQFF.

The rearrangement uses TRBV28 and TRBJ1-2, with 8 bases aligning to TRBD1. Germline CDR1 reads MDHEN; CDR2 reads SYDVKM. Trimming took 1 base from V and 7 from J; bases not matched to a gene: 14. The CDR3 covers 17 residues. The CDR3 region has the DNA TGTGCCAGCAGTTTATCACCAACGGGACAGGCGGCGGGTGGCTACACCTTC. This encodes CASSLSPTGQAAGGYTF.

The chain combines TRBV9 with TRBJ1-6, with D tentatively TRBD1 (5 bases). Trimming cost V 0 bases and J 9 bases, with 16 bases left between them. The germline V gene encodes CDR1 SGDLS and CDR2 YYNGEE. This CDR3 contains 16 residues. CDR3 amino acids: CASSVAPQGSASPLHF. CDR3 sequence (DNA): TGTGCCAGCAGCGTAGCCCCCCAGGGATCGGCTTCACCCCTCCACTTT. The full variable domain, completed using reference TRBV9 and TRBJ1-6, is DSGVTQTPKHLITATGQRVTLRCSPRSGDLSVYWYQQSLDQGLQFLIQYYNGEERAKGNILERFSAQQFPDLHSELNLSSLELGDSALYFCASSVAPQGSASPLHFGNGTRLTVT.

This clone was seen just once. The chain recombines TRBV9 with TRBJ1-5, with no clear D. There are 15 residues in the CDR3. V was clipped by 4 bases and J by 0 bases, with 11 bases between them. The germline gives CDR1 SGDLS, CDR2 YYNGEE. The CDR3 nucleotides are TGTGCCAGCAGCCCAGCGGGCTCTAGCAATCAGCCCCAGCATTTT. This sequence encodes CASSPAGSSNQPQHF. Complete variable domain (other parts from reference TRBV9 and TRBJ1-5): DSGVTQTPKHLITATGQRVTLRCSPRSGDLSVYWYQQSLDQGLQFLIQYYNGEERAKGNILERFSAQQFPDLHSELNLSSLELGDSALYFCASSPAGSSNQPQHFGDGTRLSIL.

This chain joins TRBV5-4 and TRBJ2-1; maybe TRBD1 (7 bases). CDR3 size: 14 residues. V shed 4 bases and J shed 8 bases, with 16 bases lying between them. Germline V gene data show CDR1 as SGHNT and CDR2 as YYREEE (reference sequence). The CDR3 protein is CASSPGDSYHEQFF. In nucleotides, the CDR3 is TGTGCCAGCAGCCCGGGGGACAGTTATCATGAGCAGTTCTTC.

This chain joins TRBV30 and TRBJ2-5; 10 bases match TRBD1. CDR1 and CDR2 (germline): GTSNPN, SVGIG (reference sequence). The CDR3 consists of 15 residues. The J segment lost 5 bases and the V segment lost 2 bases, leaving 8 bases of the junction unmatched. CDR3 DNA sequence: TGTGCCTGGAGTAGGGGGACAGGGGCAGAGGAGACCCAGTACTTC. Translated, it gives CAWSRGTGAEETQYF.

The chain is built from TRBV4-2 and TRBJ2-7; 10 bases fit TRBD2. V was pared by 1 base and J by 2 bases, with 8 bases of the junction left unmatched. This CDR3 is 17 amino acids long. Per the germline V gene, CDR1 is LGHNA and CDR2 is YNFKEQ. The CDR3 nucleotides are TGTGCCAGCAGCCAAGTTGGCCTAGCGGGGGCTACCTACGAGCAGTACTTC. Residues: CASSQVGLAGATYEQYF.

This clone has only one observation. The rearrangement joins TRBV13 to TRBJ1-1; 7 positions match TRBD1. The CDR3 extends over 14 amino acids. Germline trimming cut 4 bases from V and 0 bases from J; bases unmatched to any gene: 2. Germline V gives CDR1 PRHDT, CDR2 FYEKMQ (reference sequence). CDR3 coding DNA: TGTGCCAGCAGCTCGACAGGGATGAACACTGAAGCTTTCTTT. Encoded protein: CASSSTGMNTEAFF.

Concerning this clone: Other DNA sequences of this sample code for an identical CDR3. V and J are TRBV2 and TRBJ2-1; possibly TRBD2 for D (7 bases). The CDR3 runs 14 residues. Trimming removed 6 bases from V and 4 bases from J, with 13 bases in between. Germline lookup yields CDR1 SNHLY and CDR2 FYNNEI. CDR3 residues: CASRVGGGYNEQFF. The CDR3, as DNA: TGTGCCAGCAGGGTAGGGGGGGGATACAATGAGCAGTTCTTC. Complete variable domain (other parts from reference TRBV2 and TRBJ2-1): EPEVTQTPSHQVTQMGQEVILRCVPISNHLYFYWYRQILGQKVEFLVSFYNNEISEKSEIFDDQFSVERPDGSNFTLKIRSTKLEDSAMYFCASRVGGGYNEQFFGPGTRLTVL.